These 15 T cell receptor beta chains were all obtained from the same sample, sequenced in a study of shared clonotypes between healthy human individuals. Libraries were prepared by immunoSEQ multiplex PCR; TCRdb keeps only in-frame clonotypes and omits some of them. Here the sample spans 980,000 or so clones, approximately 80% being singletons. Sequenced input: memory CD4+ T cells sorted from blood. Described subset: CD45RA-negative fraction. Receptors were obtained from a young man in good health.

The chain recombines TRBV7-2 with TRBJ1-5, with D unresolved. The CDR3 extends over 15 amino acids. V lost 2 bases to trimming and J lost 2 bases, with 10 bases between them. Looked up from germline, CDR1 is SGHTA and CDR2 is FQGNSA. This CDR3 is CASSLFGTGNQPQHF. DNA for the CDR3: TGTGCCAGCAGCTTATTTGGTACCGGCAATCAGCCCCAGCATTTT. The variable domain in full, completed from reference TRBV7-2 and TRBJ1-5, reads GAGVSQSPSNKVTEKGKDVELRCDPISGHTALYWYRQSLGQGLEFLIYFQGNSAPDKSGLPSDRFSAERTGGSVSTLTIQRTQQEDSAVYLCASSLFGTGNQPQHFGDGTRLSIL.

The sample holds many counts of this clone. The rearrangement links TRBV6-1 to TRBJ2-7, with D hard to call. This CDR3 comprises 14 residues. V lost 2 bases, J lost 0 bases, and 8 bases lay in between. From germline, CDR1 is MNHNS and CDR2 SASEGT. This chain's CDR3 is CASSELRSSYEQYF. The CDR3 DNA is TGTGCCAGCAGTGAACTCCGGAGCTCCTACGAGCAGTACTTC.

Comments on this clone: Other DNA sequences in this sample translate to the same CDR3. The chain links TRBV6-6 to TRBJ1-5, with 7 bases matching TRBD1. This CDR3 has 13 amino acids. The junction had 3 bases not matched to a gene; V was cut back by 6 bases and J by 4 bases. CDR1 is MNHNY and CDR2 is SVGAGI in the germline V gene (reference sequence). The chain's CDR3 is CASSLTGNQPQHF. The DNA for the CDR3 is TGTGCCAGCAGCCTGACAGGGAATCAGCCCCAGCATTTT.

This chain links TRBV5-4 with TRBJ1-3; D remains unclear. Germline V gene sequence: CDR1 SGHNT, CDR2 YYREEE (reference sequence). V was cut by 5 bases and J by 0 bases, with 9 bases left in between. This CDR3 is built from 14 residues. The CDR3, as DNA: TGTGCCAGCAGGGACGGCCGCTCTGGAAACACCATATATTTT. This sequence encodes CASRDGRSGNTIYF.

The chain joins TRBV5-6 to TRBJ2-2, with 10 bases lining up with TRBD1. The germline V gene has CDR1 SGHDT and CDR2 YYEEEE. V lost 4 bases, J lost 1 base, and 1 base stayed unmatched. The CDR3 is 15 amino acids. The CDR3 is CASSRDRGNTGELFF. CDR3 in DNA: TGTGCCAGCAGCAGGGACAGGGGGAACACCGGGGAGCTGTTTTTT.

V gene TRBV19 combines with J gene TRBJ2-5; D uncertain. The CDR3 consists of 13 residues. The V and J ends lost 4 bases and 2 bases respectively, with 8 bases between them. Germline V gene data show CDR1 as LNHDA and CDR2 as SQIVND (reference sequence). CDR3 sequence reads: CASSTVRQETQYF. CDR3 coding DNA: TGTGCCAGTAGTACGGTCAGACAAGAGACCCAGTACTTC.

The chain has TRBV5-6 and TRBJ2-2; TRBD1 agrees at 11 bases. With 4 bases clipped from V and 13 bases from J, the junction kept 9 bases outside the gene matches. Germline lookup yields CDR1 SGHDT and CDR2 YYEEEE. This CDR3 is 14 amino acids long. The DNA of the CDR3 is TGTGCCAGCAGCCCTCGGGACAGGGGGGGCCGGCTGTTTTTT. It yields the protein CASSPRDRGGRLFF.

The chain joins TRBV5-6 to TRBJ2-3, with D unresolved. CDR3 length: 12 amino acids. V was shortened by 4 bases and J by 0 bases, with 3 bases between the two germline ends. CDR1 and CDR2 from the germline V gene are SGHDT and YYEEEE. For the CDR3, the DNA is TGTGCCAGCAGCGGTAGCACAGATACGCAGTATTTT. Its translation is CASSGSTDTQYF.

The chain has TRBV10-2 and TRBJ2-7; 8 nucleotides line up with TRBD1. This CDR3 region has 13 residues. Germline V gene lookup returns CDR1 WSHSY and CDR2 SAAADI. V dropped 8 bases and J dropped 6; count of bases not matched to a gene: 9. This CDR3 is CASASQGGGEQYF. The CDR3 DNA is TGCGCCAGCGCATCACAGGGGGGTGGCGAGCAGTACTTC.

The CDR3 DNA reads as TGTGCCAGCAGCTTAGGGACGTACTACAATGAGCAGTTCTTC. As protein: CASSLGTYYNEQFF. This rearrangement joins TRBV7-8 to TRBJ2-1; D not certain. Trimming cost V 1 base and J 3 bases, with 7 bases left between them. The length of the CDR3 is 14 residues. CDR1 SGHVS and CDR2 FQNEAQ come from the germline V gene.

CDR3 coding DNA: TGTGCCAGCAGCGTTACCTCCCGGGCCTTCGAGCAGTACTTC. Protein: CASSVTSRAFEQYF. The chain carries TRBV6-1 and TRBJ2-7, with D unclear. The CDR3 runs to 14 residues. CDR1 and CDR2 (germline): MNHNS, SASEGT. V gave up 6 bases and J gave up 6 bases, with 18 bases separating them.

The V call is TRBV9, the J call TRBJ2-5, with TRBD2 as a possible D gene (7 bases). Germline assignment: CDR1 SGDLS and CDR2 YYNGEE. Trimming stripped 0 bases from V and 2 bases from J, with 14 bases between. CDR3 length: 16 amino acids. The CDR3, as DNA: TGTGCCAGCAGCGTAGGCGTCGGGGGGCAACAAGAGACCCAGTACTTC. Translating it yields CASSVGVGGQQETQYF.

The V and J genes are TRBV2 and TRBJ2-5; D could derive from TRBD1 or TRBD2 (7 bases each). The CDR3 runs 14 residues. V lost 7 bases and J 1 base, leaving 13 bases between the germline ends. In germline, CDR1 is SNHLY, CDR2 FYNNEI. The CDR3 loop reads CASKQGRGQETQYF. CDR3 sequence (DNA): TGTGCCAGCAAACAGGGGAGGGGCCAAGAGACCCAGTACTTC. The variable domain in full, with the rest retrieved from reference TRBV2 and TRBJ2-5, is EPEVTQTPSHQVTQMGQEVILRCVPISNHLYFYWYRQILGQKVEFLVSFYNNEISEKSEIFDDQFSVERPDGSNFTLKIRSTKLEDSAMYFCASKQGRGQETQYFGPGTRLLVL.

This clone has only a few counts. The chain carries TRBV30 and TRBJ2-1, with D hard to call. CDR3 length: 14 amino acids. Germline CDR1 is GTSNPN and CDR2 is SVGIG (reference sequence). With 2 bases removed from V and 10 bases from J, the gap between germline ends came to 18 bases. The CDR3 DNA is TGTGCCTGGAGTTTTGGAAAGAATCGAGACGAGCAGTTCTTC. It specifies CAWSFGKNRDEQFF.

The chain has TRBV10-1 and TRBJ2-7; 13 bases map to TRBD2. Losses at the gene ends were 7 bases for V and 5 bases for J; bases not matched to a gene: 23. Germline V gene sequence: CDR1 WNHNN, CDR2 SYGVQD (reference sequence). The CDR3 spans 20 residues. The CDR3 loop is CASTSQFRLAGGHHLNEQYF. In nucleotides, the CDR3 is TGCGCCAGCACGTCCCAATTCAGACTAGCGGGAGGCCATCATTTAAACGAGCAGTACTTC.